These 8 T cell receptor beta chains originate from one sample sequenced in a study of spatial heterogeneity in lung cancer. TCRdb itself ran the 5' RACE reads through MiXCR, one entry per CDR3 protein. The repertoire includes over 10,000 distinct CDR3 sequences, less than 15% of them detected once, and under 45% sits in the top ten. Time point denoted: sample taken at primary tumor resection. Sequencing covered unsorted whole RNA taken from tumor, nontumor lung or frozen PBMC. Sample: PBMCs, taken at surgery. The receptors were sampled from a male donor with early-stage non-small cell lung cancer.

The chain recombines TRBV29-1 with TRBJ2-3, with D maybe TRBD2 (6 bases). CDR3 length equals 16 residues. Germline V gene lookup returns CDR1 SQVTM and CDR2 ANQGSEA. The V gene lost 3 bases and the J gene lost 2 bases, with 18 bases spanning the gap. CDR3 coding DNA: TGCAGCGTTGACGGGGGACCCCGCGGATCCACAGATACGCAGTATTTT. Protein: CSVDGGPRGSTDTQYF.

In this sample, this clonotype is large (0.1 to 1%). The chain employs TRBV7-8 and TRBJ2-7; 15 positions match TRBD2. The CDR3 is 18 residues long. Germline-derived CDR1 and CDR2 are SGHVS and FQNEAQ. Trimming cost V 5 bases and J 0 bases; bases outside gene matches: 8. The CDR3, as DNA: TGTGCCAGCAGCGTGGGACTAGCGGGGGGCCCCACCTCCTACGAGCAGTACTTC. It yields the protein CASSVGLAGGPTSYEQYF.

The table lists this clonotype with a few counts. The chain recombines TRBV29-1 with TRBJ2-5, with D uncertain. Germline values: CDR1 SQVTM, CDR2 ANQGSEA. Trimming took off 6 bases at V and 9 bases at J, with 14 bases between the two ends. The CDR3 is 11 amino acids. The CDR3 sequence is CSVGPQAAQYF. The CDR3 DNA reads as TGCAGCGTAGGCCCTCAGGCGGCCCAGTACTTC.

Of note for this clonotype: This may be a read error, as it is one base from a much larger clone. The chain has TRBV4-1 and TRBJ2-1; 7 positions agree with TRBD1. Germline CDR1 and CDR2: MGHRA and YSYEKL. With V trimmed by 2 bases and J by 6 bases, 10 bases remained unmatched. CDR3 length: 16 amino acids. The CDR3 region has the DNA TGCGCCAGCAGCCAAATGCCGGGACAGCATCCCAATGAGCAGTTCTTC. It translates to CASSQMPGQHPNEQFF.

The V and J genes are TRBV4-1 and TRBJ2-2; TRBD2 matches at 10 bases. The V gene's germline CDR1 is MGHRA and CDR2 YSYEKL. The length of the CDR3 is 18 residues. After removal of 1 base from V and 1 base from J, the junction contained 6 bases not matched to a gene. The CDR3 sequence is CASSQVLAGEQNTGELFF. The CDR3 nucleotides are TGCGCCAGCAGCCAAGTTCTAGCGGGGGAGCAGAACACCGGGGAGCTGTTTTTT.

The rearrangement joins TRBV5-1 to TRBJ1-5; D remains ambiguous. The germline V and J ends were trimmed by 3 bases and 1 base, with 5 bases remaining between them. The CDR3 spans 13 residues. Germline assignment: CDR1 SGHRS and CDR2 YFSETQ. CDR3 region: CASSYGSNQPQHF. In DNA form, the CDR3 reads TGCGCCAGCAGCTATGGGAGCAATCAGCCCCAGCATTTT. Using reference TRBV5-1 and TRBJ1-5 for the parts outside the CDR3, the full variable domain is KAGVTQTPRYLIKTRGQQVTLSCSPISGHRSVSWYQQTPGQGLQFLFEYFSETQRNKGNFPGRFSGRQFSNSRSEMNVSTLELGDSALYLCASSYGSNQPQHFGDGTRLSIL.

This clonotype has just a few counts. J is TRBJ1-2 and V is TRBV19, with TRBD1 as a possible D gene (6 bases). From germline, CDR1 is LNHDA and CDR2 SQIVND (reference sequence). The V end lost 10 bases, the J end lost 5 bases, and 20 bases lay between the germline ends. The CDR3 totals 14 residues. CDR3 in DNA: TGTGCCACTTATTCCCCGGACAGTCCTTATGGCTACACCTTC. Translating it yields CATYSPDSPYGYTF.

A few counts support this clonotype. CDR3 amino acids: CASSLRGSGNQPQHF. CDR3 coding DNA: TGTGCCAGCAGTTTACGAGGTTCCGGCAATCAGCCCCAGCATTTT. The chain joins TRBV28 to TRBJ1-5; no reliable D call. Germline CDR1 is MDHEN and CDR2 is SYDVKM. The CDR3 loop spans 15 amino acids. Trimming shortened V by 2 bases and J by 2 bases, and 10 bases separated the two germline ends. The complete variable domain, with remaining parts taken from reference TRBV28 and TRBJ1-5, reads DVKVTQSSRYLVKRTGEKVFLECVQDMDHENMFWYRQDPGLGLRLIYFSYDVKMKEKGDIPEGYSVSREKKERFSLILESASTNQTSMYLCASSLRGSGNQPQHFGDGTRLSIL.